This TCR beta chain was identified during a study of cytotoxic CD8 clonotypes in ibrutinib-treated CLL. T cells were sequenced at a targeted depth of 1 in 200,000 to 1 in 1 million. Assay used: immunoSEQ multiplex PCR; TCRdb lists only in-frame clones, some missing. The sample lists approximately 190,000 clones, over 65% occurring once. V was pared by 0 bases and J by 0 bases, with 15 bases between. This CDR3 comprises 18 residues. The V gene's germline CDR1 is LNHNV and CDR2 YYDKDF (reference sequence). The origin of this receptor is a human donor with chronic lymphocytic leukemia. This rearrangement joins TRBV15 to TRBJ2-1; the D gene could be TRBD1 or TRBD2 (6 bases each). The specimen was PBMCs, collected after 12 months of ibrutinib treatment. CDR3 region: CATSREVLRGGSYNEQFF. The CDR3 nucleotides are TGTGCCACCAGCAGAGAAGTTCTCAGGGGAGGCTCCTACAATGAGCAGTTCTTC.